This T cell receptor (beta chain) was captured by sequencing in a study of PD-1 blockade in classical Hodgkin lymphoma. J gave up 7 bases and V 4 bases, and 11 bases lay outside the gene matches. The CDR3 covers 16 residues. CDR1 SGHRS and CDR2 YFSETQ come from the germline V gene. Time point defined: cycle 4 day 1 (C4D1), after 5 to 7 weeks of nivolumab. All trial patients relapsed after autologous stem cell transplantation. Thawed PBMCs yielded CD4+ T cells through magnetic negative selection. Profiling relied on immunoSEQ multiplex PCR, and the TCRdb table lists in-frame clones only, not all of them. The table includes 15,000 to 20,000 clones, over 80% detected once. Study-wide results and caveats: Compared with healthy donors, newly diagnosed patients reportedly showed lower baseline TCR diversity. Newly diagnosed patients and complete responders had comparable diversity at baseline. Unlike CD8+ TCR diversity, which did not rise significantly by C4D1, CD4+ TCR diversity did.

Comments on this clone: Its antigen is still unknown.

This clonotype was obtained from a human donor with classical Hodgkin lymphoma. The material sequenced was CD4+ T cells from blood, taken before the fourth cycle of nivolumab. This chain links TRBV5-1 with TRBJ1-4; 9 positions agree with TRBD1. The CDR3 region has the DNA TGCGCCAGCAGCGACCAAGGGACAGGGAATAGTGAAAAACTGTTTTTT. Its translation is CASSDQGTGNSEKLFF. The variable domain in full, completed from reference TRBV5-1 and TRBJ1-4, reads KAGVTQTPRYLIKTRGQQVTLSCSPISGHRSVSWYQQTPGQGLQFLFEYFSETQRNKGNFPGRFSGRQFSNSRSEMNVSTLELGDSALYLCASSDQGTGNSEKLFFGSGTQLSVL.